This T cell receptor (beta chain) was captured in a study of CD8+CD57+ T cells in acquired aplastic anemia (dated by TCRdb to about 2018). With regard to the full study: A mean of around 3 ug of DNA, ranging from roughly 0.2 to 30 ug, was extracted from sorted CD4+ and CD8+ cells. A CD8+CD57+ expansion meant a frequency higher than the mean frequency seen in healthy subjects. The investigation overall reported the following: Between patients and healthy controls, no significant difference in CD8+ Simpson's diversity was found (P=0.060). Roughly 29 CD8+ CDR3 sequences were shared between patients and controls but appeared highly expressed in patients and within their immunodominant clones.

Concerning this clonotype itself: Its target antigen remains unknown. At one end, the junction sequence differs from germline, possibly due to a read error.

TCR beta VDJ combination and CDR3 sequence profiling used genomic DNA as the template. An Illumina HiSeq 2000 was the platform used for TCR repertoire sequencing. Per the source publication's procedure: Repertoires were assessed using TRBV/TRBJ rearrangement plots, CDR3 size and DJ length profiles, and Simpson's diversity index. The most abundant DNA sequence in the deep sequencing data was taken as the immunodominant clone. CDR3 amino acid sequences were screened for sharing across subjects and were compared with published repertoires and the VDJdb database. Clones were called with MiXCR by TCRdb after fastp trimmed the public reads at Q25, and only in-frame beta chains were retained. Rows are unified per CDR3 protein, each entry keeping the most common DNA and genes. What appears here as the V and J calls and clone size reflects TCRdb's work, not the paper's. The sample table records some 200,000 distinct CDR3 sequences; around 49% of these occur just once. The top ten constitute roughly 21% of the sample.

The CDR3 measures 13 amino acids from cysteine to phenylalanine. CDR3 DNA is the only sequence kept; it has 39 bases, read in frame from the first base. CDR1 ENHRY and CDR2 SYGVKD were looked up in the germline V gene. Expansion of CD8+CD57+ cells had been shown by flow cytometry in the patients chosen for sequencing. All patients had severe acquired aplastic anemia diagnosed by International Study of Aplastic Anemia and Agranulocytosis and Camitta criteria. No therapy had been received by the patients at the time of blood sampling. The study deep-sequenced TCR repertoires of sorted CD4+ and CD8+ blood T cells from severe aplastic anemia patients and healthy subjects. Patients were enrolled in the USA under clinicaltrials.gov protocols 00001620, 01623167, 00001397, 00071045, 00081523 and 00961064. Ficoll-Paque density gradient centrifugation was used to isolate peripheral blood mononuclear cells. Before DNA extraction, CD4+ and CD8+ T cells were sorted by FACS or by magnetic beads.

This clonotype originated in a human donor with aplastic anemia. The rearrangement joined TRBV10-3 to TRBJ2-1; the D gene is perhaps TRBD2, on 7 matching bases. Source material: sorted CD4+, CD8+, or CD8+CD57+ T cells (not recorded which) from PBMCs. The nucleotide sequence is TGTGCCAGCAGTGAAGGGGGGGGGCGTGAGCAGGTCTTC. It codes for CASSEGGGREQVF.